The 23 T cell receptor beta chains below were found in one sample sequenced in a study of T-cell memory formation after mild COVID-19. TCRdb analysed the 5' RACE reads with MiXCR anew, one entry per CDR3 protein. Here the sample spans under 650,000 distinct CDR3 sequences, approximately 18% being singletons. The sequenced material came from PBMCs or a T cell subset sorted from them (not recorded which). These receptor sequences come from an adult woman who had mild COVID-19 (a few samples of this study predate the infection). Cell type and time point are not known.

The V call is TRBV5-4, the J call TRBJ1-2; D is perhaps TRBD1 (6 bases). Trimming shortened V by 2 bases and J by 8 bases, and 16 bases separated the two germline ends. Germline loops: CDR1 SGHNT, CDR2 YYREEE (reference sequence). CDR3 length: 14 amino acids. This chain's CDR3 is CASSFLGGREGYTF. CDR3 coding DNA: TGTGCCAGCAGCTTCCTAGGGGGGAGAGAAGGCTACACCTTC.

The chain recombines TRBV2 with TRBJ2-7; 9 bases map to TRBD1. CDR3 length equals 16 residues. The V segment lost 1 base and the J segment 4 bases; nucleotides outside the gene matches: 8. CDR1 and CDR2 (germline): SNHLY, FYNNEI. This CDR3 reads CASSEGPTGGGYEQYF. The CDR3 region has the DNA TGTGCCAGCAGTGAAGGCCCCACAGGGGGCGGGTACGAGCAGTACTTC. Together with reference TRBV2 and TRBJ2-7, the CDR3 gives the full variable domain: EPEVTQTPSHQVTQMGQEVILRCVPISNHLYFYWYRQILGQKVEFLVSFYNNEISEKSEIFDDQFSVERPDGSNFTLKIRSTKLEDSAMYFCASSEGPTGGGYEQYFGPGTRLTVT.

This clonotype was detected only a few times. The V and J genes are TRBV24-1 and TRBJ2-2, with a possible D match to TRBD2 (5 bases). Looked up from germline, CDR1 is KGHDR and CDR2 is SFDVKD. The CDR3 totals 17 residues. With 3 bases removed from V and 4 bases from J, the gap between germline ends came to 17 bases. The DNA of the CDR3 is TGTGCCACCAGTGATCCCCGGGCCACCCGGGGCACCGGGGAGCTGTTTTTT. Its protein is CATSDPRATRGTGELFF.

The chain recombines TRBV20-1 with TRBJ2-6, with D possibly matching TRBD2 (6 bases). The V end lost 1 base, the J end lost 0 bases, and 10 bases lay between the germline ends. Germline V gene data show CDR1 as DFQATT and CDR2 as SNEGSKA (reference sequence). The CDR3 length is 16 residues. CDR3: CSARVGGGSGANVLTF. In DNA form, the CDR3 reads TGCAGTGCTAGAGTGGGGGGAGGCTCTGGGGCCAACGTCCTGACTTTC.

The V gene is TRBV5-1, the J gene TRBJ2-3, with D perhaps matching TRBD2 (6 bases). Germline V CDR1 and CDR2: SGHRS, YFSETQ. V was clipped by 0 bases and J by 1 base, with 12 bases between them. There are 16 residues in the CDR3. The CDR3 loop reads CASSLGSRGGTDTQYF. The CDR3 DNA is TGCGCCAGCAGCTTGGGGTCGCGGGGAGGCACAGATACGCAGTATTTT. The complete variable domain, with remaining parts taken from reference TRBV5-1 and TRBJ2-3, reads KAGVTQTPRYLIKTRGQQVTLSCSPISGHRSVSWYQQTPGQGLQFLFEYFSETQRNKGNFPGRFSGRQFSNSRSEMNVSTLELGDSALYLCASSLGSRGGTDTQYFGPGTRLTVL.

This clonotype was detected a few times. This chain links TRBV28 with TRBJ2-1; D ambiguous. V shed 2 bases and J shed 4 bases, with 15 bases lying between them. This CDR3 region has 16 residues. Germline loops: CDR1 MDHEN, CDR2 SYDVKM. The CDR3 region has the DNA TGTGCCAGCAGTTTAGTACTCGACCCACCTTACAATGAGCAGTTCTTC. This translates into CASSLVLDPPYNEQFF.

The J gene is TRBJ1-5, the V gene TRBV29-1, with 11 bases aligning to TRBD1. Germline V gene data show CDR1 as SQVTM and CDR2 as ANQGSEA. The V and J ends lost 6 bases and 3 bases, in that order; junction bases with no gene match: 4. This CDR3 is 14 amino acids long. The CDR3 DNA is TGCAGCGTCCTGGGACAGGGGGACAATCAGCCCCAGCATTTT. Amino acid sequence: CSVLGQGDNQPQHF. The variable domain in full, completed from reference TRBV29-1 and TRBJ1-5, reads SAVISQKPSRDICQRGTSLTIQCQVDSQVTMMFWYRQQPGQSLTLIATANQGSEATYESGFVIDKFPISRPNLTFSTLTVSNMSPEDSSIYLCSVLGQGDNQPQHFGDGTRLSIL.

The chain has TRBV2 and TRBJ2-2, with D perhaps TRBD1 or TRBD2 (5 bases each). V was trimmed by 8 bases and J by 4 bases, leaving 14 bases between them. The CDR3 length is 14 residues. The germline CDR1 and CDR2 sequences are SNHLY and FYNNEI. The chain's CDR3 is CASEKGAGTGELFF. In nucleotides, the CDR3 is TGTGCCAGCGAAAAAGGGGCGGGCACCGGGGAGCTGTTTTTT.

CDR3 amino acids: CAISVVATTSTDTQYF. CDR3 DNA sequence: TGTGCCATCAGTGTTGTTGCGACAACCAGCACAGATACGCAGTATTTT. The gene calls are TRBV10-3 and TRBJ2-3; D gene ambiguous. Trimming took off 4 bases at V and 0 bases at J, with 14 bases between the two ends. The CDR3 has 16 amino acids. Germline V gene data show CDR1 as ENHRY and CDR2 as SYGVKD.

This rearrangement joins TRBV2 to TRBJ2-2; tentatively, D is TRBD1 (6 bases). Germline lookup yields CDR1 SNHLY and CDR2 FYNNEI. This CDR3 contains 14 residues. The V gene lost 6 bases and the J gene lost 3 bases, with 11 bases spanning the gap. Here the CDR3 reads CASREDSYTGELFF. CDR3 sequence (DNA): TGTGCCAGCAGAGAGGACAGTTACACCGGGGAGCTGTTTTTT.

The rearrangement uses TRBV4-1 and TRBJ2-2; 8 nucleotides match TRBD2. V lost 1 base and J lost 4; bases outside the gene matches: 2. This CDR3 has 15 residues. CDR1 MGHRA and CDR2 YSYEKL come from the germline V gene. CDR3 in DNA: TGCGCCAGCAGCCAAGCCAGCGGGGGCACCGGGGAGCTGTTTTTT. It codes for CASSQASGGTGELFF.

The chain has TRBV2 and TRBJ2-1; D possibly matches TRBD1 or TRBD2 (5 bases each). Per germline, CDR1 SNHLY and CDR2 FYNNEI. There are 14 residues in the CDR3. V gave up 6 bases and J gave up 6 bases, with 15 bases separating them. The CDR3: CASRPGTASNEQFF. DNA for the CDR3: TGTGCCAGCAGGCCCGGGACCGCGAGCAATGAGCAGTTCTTC.

The chain has TRBV19 and TRBJ2-7; D possibly uses TRBD1 or TRBD2 (5 bases each). V lost 3 bases to trimming and J lost 2 bases, with 11 bases between them. CDR1 and CDR2 (germline): LNHDA, SQIVND (reference sequence). The CDR3 contains 14 residues. The chain's CDR3 is CASSMGDGTYEQYF. The CDR3, as DNA: TGTGCCAGTAGTATGGGGGACGGTACCTACGAGCAGTACTTC.

This clonotype was counted a few times. The chain is built from TRBV29-1 and TRBJ1-5; D gene uncertain. V gave up 4 bases and J gave up 3 bases, with 13 bases separating them. Germline values: CDR1 SQVTM, CDR2 ANQGSEA. This CDR3 has 14 amino acids. The CDR3, as DNA: TGCAGCGTTGCCGAGGGTACGAACAATCAGCCCCAGCATTTT. Translation: CSVAEGTNNQPQHF.

This clonotype showed up just once. The J gene is TRBJ2-3, the V gene TRBV11-3, with 7 bases matching TRBD2. Germline values: CDR1 SGHNT, CDR2 YENEEA. This CDR3 is built from 15 residues. The trim removed 5 bases at V and 0 bases at J, leaving 5 bases unmatched. The chain's CDR3 is CASSVHSGSTDTQYF. Here the CDR3 DNA reads TGTGCCAGCAGCGTCCATAGCGGGAGCACAGATACGCAGTATTTT.

The V and J genes are TRBV9 and TRBJ2-3, with D tentatively TRBD1 or TRBD2 (5 bases each). Germline loops: CDR1 SGDLS, CDR2 YYNGEE. V was trimmed by 4 bases and J by 2 bases, leaving 11 bases between them. The CDR3 spans 14 residues. The CDR3 DNA reads as TGTGCCAGCAGCTCCGAGGGGTCCACAGATACGCAGTATTTT. It specifies CASSSEGSTDTQYF.

This rearrangement joins TRBV12-3 or TRBV12-4 to TRBJ2-2; D may be TRBD2 (6 bases). Trimming left V 4 bases short and J 5 bases short, with 8 bases between. This CDR3 is built from 13 residues. The CDR3 DNA reads TGTGCCAGCAGTTGGAGGGGAACCGGGGAGCTGTTTTTT. It encodes CASSWRGTGELFF.

The chain joins TRBV5-1 to TRBJ2-5; 8 bases agree with TRBD1. The germline V gene has CDR1 SGHRS and CDR2 YFSETQ. The CDR3 runs to 16 residues. J gave up 5 bases and V 1 base, and 10 bases lay outside the gene matches. This CDR3 is CASSLQGARLRETQYF. CDR3 nucleotide sequence: TGCGCCAGCAGCTTGCAGGGGGCCAGGCTCCGGGAGACCCAGTACTTC.

This clonotype was seen a handful of times. V usage is TRBV4-1 and J usage is TRBJ1-1; D not certain. The CDR3 sequence is 15 residues long. Germline CDR1 and CDR2: MGHRA and YSYEKL. V was trimmed by 0 bases and J by 4 bases, leaving 12 bases between them. Written as DNA, the CDR3 is TGCGCCAGCAGCCAAGATAGGCGGGAGGGCACTGAAGCTTTCTTT. It encodes CASSQDRREGTEAFF.

The chain couples TRBV9 to TRBJ2-5; D not certain. CDR3 length: 13 residues. Germline assignment: CDR1 SGDLS and CDR2 YYNGEE. V was shortened by 4 bases and J by 4 bases, with 11 bases between the two germline ends. The CDR3, as DNA: TGTGCCAGCAGCCCTCGGGCGGTAGAGACCCAGTACTTC. Encoded protein: CASSPRAVETQYF.

As regards this clonotype: A junction end diverges from the germline sequence, so it may reflect a read error. The V call is TRBV7-9, the J call TRBJ2-1, with 7 bases identical to TRBD1. Per germline, CDR1 SEHNR and CDR2 FQNEAQ (reference sequence). The CDR3 is made up of 15 amino acids. The CDR3 loop is CDSSLAFGTVNEQFF. CDR3 sequence (DNA): TGTGACAGCAGCTTAGCCTTTGGGACAGTGAATGAGCAGTTCTTC.

This clonotype was seen more than once but under ten times. The gene calls are TRBV30 and TRBJ2-7; D ambiguous. The CDR3 length is 13 residues. CDR1 and CDR2 (germline): GTSNPN, SVGIG (reference sequence). Trimming pared 2 bases from V and 2 bases from J, leaving 10 bases between. The CDR3: CAWSLSRTYEQYF. Here the CDR3 DNA reads TGTGCCTGGAGTCTTTCGAGGACCTACGAGCAGTACTTC. Together with reference TRBV30 and TRBJ2-7, the CDR3 gives the full variable domain: SQTIHQWPATLVQPVGSPLSLECTVEGTSNPNLYWYRQAAGRGLQLLFYSVGIGQISSEVPQNLSASRPQDRQFILSSKKLLLSDSGFYLCAWSLSRTYEQYFGPGTRLTVT.

This clonotype was recorded many times. The junction shows a germline mismatch at one end, possibly a read error. V and J are TRBV7-2 and TRBJ2-5; D is possibly TRBD2 (7 bases). CDR3 length equals 17 residues. The germline gives CDR1 SGHTA, CDR2 FQGNSA. CDR3 amino acids: CASSSPRGGGREQTQYF. The CDR3 bases are TGTGCCAGCAGCTCACCTAGAGGGGGGGGCCGCGAGCAGACTCAGTACTTC.